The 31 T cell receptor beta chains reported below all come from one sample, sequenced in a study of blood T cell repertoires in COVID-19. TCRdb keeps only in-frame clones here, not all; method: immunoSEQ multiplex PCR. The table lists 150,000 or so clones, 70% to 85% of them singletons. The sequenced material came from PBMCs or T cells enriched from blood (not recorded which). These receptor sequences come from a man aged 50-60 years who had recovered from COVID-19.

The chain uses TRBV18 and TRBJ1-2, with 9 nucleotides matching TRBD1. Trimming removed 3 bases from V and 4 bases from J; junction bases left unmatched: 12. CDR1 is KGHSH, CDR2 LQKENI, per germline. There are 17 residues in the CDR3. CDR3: CASSPQPWTGEGYGYTF. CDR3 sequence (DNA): TGTGCCAGCTCACCCCAACCCTGGACAGGGGAGGGCTATGGCTACACCTTC.

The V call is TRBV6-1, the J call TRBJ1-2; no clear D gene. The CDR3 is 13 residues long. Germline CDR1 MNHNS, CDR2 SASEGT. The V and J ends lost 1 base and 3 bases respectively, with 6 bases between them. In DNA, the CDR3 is TGTGCCAGCAGTGAAGACAGCTACTATGGCTACACCTTC. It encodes CASSEDSYYGYTF.

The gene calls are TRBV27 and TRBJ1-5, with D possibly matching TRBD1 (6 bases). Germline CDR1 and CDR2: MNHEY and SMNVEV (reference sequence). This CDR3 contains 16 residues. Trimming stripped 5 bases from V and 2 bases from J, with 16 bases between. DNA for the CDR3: TGTGCCAGCAGTCTGGGAGGGGGGTACGGCAATCAGCCCCAGCATTTT. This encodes CASSLGGGYGNQPQHF.

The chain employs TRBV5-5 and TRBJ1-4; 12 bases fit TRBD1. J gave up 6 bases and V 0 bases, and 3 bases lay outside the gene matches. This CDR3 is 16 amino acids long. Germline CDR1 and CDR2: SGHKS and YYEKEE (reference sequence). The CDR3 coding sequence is TGTGCCAGCAGCTTGGGAGGGACAGGGGGCCATGAAAAACTGTTTTTT. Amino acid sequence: CASSLGGTGGHEKLFF.

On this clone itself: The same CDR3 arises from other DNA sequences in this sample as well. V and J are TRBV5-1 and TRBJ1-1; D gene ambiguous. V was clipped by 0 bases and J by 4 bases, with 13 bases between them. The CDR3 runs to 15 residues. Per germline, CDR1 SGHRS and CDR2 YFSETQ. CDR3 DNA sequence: TGCGCCAGCAGCTTGGCCCCTGGAGTAGGCACTGAAGCTTTCTTT. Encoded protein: CASSLAPGVGTEAFF.

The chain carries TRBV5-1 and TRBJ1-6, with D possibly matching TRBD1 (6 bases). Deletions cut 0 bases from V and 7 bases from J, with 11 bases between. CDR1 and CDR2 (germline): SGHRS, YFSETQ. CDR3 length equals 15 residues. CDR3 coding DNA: TGCGCCAGCAGCTTGGAGGGGGACACAAATTCACCCCTCCACTTT. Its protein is CASSLEGDTNSPLHF.

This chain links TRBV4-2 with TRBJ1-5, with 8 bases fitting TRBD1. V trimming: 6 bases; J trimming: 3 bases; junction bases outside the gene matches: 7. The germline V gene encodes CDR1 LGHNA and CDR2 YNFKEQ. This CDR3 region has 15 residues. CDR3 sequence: CASRRETGANQPQHF. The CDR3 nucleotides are TGTGCCAGCAGACGAGAGACAGGGGCCAATCAGCCCCAGCATTTT.

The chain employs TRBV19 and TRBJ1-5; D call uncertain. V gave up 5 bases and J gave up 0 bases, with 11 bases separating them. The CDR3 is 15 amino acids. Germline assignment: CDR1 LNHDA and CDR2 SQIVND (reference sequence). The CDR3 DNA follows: TGTGCCAGTAGTCAAGAGCCCTATAGCAATCAGCCCCAGCATTTT. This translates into CASSQEPYSNQPQHF.

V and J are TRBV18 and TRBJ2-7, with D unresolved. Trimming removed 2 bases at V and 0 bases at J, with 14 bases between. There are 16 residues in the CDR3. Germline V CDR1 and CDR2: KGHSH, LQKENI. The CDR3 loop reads CASSPATPPNSYEQYF. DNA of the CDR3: TGTGCCAGCTCACCAGCGACTCCCCCTAACTCCTACGAGCAGTACTTC.

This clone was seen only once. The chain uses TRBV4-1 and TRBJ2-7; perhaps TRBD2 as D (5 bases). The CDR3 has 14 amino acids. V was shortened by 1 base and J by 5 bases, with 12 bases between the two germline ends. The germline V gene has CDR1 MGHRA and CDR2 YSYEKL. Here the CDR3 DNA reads TGCGCCAGCAGCCAAGGGGTAGCGAGGGACGAGCAGTACTTC. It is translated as CASSQGVARDEQYF.

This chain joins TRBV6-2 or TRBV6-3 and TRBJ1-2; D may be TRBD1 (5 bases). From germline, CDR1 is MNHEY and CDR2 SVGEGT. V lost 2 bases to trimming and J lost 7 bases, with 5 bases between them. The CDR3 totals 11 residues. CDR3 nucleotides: TGTGCCAGCAGTTACCAGGGTGGCTACACCTTC. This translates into CASSYQGGYTF.

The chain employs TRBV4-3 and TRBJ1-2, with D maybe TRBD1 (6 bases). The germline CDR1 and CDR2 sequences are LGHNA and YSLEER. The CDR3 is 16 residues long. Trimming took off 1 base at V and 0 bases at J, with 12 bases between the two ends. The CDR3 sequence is CASSQAPTGANYGYTF. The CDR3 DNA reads TGCGCCAGCAGCCAAGCTCCGACAGGAGCTAACTATGGCTACACCTTC.

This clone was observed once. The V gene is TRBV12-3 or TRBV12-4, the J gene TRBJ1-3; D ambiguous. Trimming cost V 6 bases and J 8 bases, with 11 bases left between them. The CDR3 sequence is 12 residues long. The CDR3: CASSLFGDTIYF. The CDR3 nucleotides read TGTGCCAGCAGCCTTTTCGGGGACACCATATATTTT.

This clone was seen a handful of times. This CDR3 reads CASSSGSFTGEQYF. The CDR3 nucleotides read TGTGCCAGCAGCTCCGGGTCCTTCACTGGCGAGCAGTACTTC. This chain connects TRBV9 to TRBJ2-7; D unresolved. Germline V lookup: CDR1 SGDLS, CDR2 YYNGEE. The length of the CDR3 is 14 residues. Trimming shortened V by 4 bases and J by 6 bases, and 17 bases separated the two germline ends.

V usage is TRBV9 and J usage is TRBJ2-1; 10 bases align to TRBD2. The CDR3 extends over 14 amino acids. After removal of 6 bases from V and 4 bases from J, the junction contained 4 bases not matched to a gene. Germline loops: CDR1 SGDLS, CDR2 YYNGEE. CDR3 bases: TGTGCCAGCACCCGGACTAGCGGATACAATGAGCAGTTCTTC. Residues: CASTRTSGYNEQFF.

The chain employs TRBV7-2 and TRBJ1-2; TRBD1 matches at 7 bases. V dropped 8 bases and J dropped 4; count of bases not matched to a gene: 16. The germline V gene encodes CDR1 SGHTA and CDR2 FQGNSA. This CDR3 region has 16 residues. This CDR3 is CASLGGDSSSGYGYTF. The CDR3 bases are TGTGCCAGCCTAGGGGGCGACTCCTCCTCGGGCTATGGCTACACCTTC.

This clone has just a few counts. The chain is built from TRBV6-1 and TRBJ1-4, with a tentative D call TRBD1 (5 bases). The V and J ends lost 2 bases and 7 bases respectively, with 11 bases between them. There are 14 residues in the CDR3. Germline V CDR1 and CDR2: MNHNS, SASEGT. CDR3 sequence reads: CASSERGGGEKLFF. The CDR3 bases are TGTGCCAGCAGTGAAAGGGGAGGAGGTGAAAAACTGTTTTTT.

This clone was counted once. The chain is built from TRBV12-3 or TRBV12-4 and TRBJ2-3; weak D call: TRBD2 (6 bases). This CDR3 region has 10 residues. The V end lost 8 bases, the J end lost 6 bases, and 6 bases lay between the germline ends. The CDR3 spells CASGRDTQYF. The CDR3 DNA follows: TGTGCCAGCGGGAGGGATACGCAGTATTTT.

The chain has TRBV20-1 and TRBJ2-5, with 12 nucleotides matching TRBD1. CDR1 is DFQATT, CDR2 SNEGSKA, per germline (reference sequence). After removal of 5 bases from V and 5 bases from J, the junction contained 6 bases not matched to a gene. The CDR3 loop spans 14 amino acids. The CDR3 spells CSAGGDRGRETQYF. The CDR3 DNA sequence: TGCAGTGCTGGTGGGGACAGGGGGCGGGAGACCCAGTACTTC.

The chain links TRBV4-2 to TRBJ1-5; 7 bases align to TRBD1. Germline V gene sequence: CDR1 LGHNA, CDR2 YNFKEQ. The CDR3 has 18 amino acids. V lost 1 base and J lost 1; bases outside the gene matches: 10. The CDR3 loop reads CASSQANQQGLSNQPQHF. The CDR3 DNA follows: TGTGCCAGCAGCCAAGCCAACCAACAGGGGTTGAGCAATCAGCCCCAGCATTTT.

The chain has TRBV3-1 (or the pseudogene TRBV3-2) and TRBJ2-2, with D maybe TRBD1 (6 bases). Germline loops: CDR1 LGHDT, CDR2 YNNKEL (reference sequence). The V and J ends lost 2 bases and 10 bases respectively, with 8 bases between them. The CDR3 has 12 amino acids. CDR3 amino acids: CASSQQGTELFF. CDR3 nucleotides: TGTGCCAGCAGCCAACAGGGGACGGAGCTGTTTTTT.

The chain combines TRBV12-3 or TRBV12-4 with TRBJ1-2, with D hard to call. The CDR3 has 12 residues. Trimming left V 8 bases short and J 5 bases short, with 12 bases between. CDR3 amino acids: CASAIESYGYTF. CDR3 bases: TGTGCCAGCGCCATAGAATCATATGGCTACACCTTC.

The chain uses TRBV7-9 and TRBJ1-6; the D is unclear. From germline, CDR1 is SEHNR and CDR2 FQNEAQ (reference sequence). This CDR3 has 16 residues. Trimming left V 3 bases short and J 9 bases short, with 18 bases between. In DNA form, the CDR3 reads TGTGCCAGCAGCTTGGGTACGAGGCTGGCTGCTTCACCCCTCCACTTT. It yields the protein CASSLGTRLAASPLHF. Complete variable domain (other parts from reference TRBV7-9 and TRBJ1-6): DTGVSQNPRHKITKRGQNVTFRCDPISEHNRLYWYRQTLGQGPEFLTYFQNEAQLEKSRLLSDRFSAERPKGSFSTLEIQRTEQGDSAMYLCASSLGTRLAASPLHFGNGTRLTVT.

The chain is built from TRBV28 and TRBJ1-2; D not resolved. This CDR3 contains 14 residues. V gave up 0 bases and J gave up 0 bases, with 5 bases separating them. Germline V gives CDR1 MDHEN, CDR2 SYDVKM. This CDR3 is CASSLWAANYGYTF. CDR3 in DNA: TGTGCCAGCAGTTTATGGGCTGCTAACTATGGCTACACCTTC.

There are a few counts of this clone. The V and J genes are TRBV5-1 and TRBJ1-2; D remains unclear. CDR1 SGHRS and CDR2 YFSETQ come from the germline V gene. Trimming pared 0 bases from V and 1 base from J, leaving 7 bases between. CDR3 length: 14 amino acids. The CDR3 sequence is CASSLDTSNYGYTF. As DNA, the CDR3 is TGCGCCAGCAGCTTGGACACCAGTAACTATGGCTACACCTTC.

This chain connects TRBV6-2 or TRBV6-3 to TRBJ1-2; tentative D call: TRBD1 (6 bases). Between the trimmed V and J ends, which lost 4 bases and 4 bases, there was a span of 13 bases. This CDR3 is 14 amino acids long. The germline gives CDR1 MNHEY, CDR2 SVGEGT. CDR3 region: CASSFRTAFYGYTF. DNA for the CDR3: TGTGCCAGCAGTTTCCGGACAGCCTTCTATGGCTACACCTTC.

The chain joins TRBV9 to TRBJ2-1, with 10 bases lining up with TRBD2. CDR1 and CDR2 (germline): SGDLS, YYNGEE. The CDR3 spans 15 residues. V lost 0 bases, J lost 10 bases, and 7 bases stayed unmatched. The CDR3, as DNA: TGTGCCAGCAGCGTAGCGAGCGGGGGGGCCAGAGAGCAGTTCTTC. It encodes CASSVASGGAREQFF.

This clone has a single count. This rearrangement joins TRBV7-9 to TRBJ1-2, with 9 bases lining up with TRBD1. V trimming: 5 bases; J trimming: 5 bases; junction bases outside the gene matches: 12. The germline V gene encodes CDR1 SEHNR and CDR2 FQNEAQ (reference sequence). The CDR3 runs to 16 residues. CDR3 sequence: CASSPYPGQGNYGYTF. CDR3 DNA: TGTGCCAGCAGCCCATACCCGGGACAGGGAAATTATGGCTACACCTTC.

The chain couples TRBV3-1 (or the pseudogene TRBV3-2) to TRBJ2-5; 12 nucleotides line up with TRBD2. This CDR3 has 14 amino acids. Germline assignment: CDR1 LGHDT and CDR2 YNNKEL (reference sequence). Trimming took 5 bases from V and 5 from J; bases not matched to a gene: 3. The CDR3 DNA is TGTGCCAGCAGCATCGGGACTAGCGGGGAGACCCAGTACTTC. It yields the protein CASSIGTSGETQYF.

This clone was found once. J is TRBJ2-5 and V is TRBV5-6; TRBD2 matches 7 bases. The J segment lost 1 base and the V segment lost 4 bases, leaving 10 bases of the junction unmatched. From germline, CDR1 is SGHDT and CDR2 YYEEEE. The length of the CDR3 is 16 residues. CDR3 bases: TGTGCCAGCAGCGAAGCGGGGAGGGGAGGCCAAGAGACCCAGTACTTC. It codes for CASSEAGRGGQETQYF. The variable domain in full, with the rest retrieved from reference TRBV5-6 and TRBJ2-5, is DAGVTQSPTHLIKTRGQQVTLRCSPKSGHDTVSWYQQALGQGPQFIFQYYEEEERQRGNFPDRFSGHQFPNYSSELNVNALLLGDSALYLCASSEAGRGGQETQYFGPGTRLLVL.

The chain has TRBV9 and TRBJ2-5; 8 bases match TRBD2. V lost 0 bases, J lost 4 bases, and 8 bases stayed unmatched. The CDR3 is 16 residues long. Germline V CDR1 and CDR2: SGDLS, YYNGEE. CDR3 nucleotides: TGTGCCAGCAGCGTAGACCCAGCGGGGGTGGTAGAGACCCAGTACTTC. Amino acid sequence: CASSVDPAGVVETQYF.